A selection of T cell receptor beta chains follows, all from one sample in a study of beta chain features in type 1 diabetes. The assay was immunoSEQ multiplex PCR, and TCRdb's table has in-frame clones only and misses some. Among 300,000 to 400,000 clones, less than 15% were seen once, and the ten largest hold around 0.016%. The sequencing sample was made of naive CD4+ T cells from blood. The receptors were gathered from a woman younger than 30 with type 1 diabetes. Each CDR3 is given with its conserved first and last residue.

j_call: TRBJ2-3; v_call: TRBV9; cdr3_aa: CASSVGLVGTDTQYF
j_call: TRBJ2-1; v_call: TRBV7-9; cdr3_aa: CASSLMEGNEQFF
j_call: TRBJ2-1; v_call: TRBV5-4; cdr3_aa: CASSPRTGGYNEQFF
j_call: TRBJ2-1; v_call: TRBV5-1; cdr3_aa: CASTRTSVTYNEQFF
j_call: TRBJ2-1; v_call: TRBV18; cdr3_aa: CASSPSGREGNEQFF
j_call: TRBJ2-1; v_call: TRBV11-3; cdr3_aa: CASSPRGSGVNNEQFF
j_call: TRBJ2-1; v_call: TRBV15; cdr3_aa: CATSRGPGLADSYNEQFF
j_call: TRBJ2-4; v_call: TRBV2; cdr3_aa: CASRPRQGSMGIQYF
j_call: TRBJ2-5; v_call: TRBV9; cdr3_aa: CASSVAGGPETQYF
j_call: TRBJ2-4; v_call: TRBV28; cdr3_aa: CASSLLMGGIHIQYF
j_call: TRBJ1-4; v_call: TRBV23-1; cdr3_aa: CASSQRGETDEKLFF
j_call: TRBJ2-1; v_call: TRBV5-1; cdr3_aa: CASSARMDGAYNEQFF
j_call: TRBJ1-4; v_call: TRBV30; cdr3_aa: CAWSVLIGVEKLFF
j_call: TRBJ2-1; v_call: TRBV9; cdr3_aa: CASSPSAGLYNEQFF
j_call: TRBJ1-1; v_call: TRBV30; cdr3_aa: CAWRPRTGKAFF
j_call: TRBJ2-3; v_call: TRBV7-2; cdr3_aa: CASSAEGGADTQYF
j_call: TRBJ2-4; v_call: TRBV28; cdr3_aa: CATPGEGNIQYF
j_call: TRBJ2-7; v_call: TRBV5-6; cdr3_aa: CASRLRGYHEQYF
j_call: TRBJ1-1; v_call: TRBV5-1; cdr3_aa: CASSRDTEAFF
j_call: TRBJ2-3; v_call: TRBV7-9; cdr3_aa: CASSERQGSTDTQYF
j_call: TRBJ2-7; v_call: TRBV30; cdr3_aa: CAWTSGSYEQYF
j_call: TRBJ2-1; v_call: TRBV6-1; cdr3_aa: CASSGRPGSGQNYNEQFF
j_call: TRBJ2-3; v_call: TRBV19; cdr3_aa: CASSIDSLAGDTQYF
j_call: TRBJ2-7; v_call: TRBV18; cdr3_aa: CASSPETGTSYEQYF
j_call: TRBJ2-7; v_call: TRBV30; cdr3_aa: CAQGGTGYLQYF
j_call: TRBJ2-1; v_call: TRBV27; cdr3_aa: CASSHGQGAGNEQFF
j_call: TRBJ2-3; v_call: TRBV18; cdr3_aa: CASSPVRVYTDTQYF
j_call: TRBJ1-5; v_call: TRBV4-3; cdr3_aa: CASSQDPRNQPQHF
j_call: TRBJ1-5; v_call: TRBV2; cdr3_aa: CASRDRGPNQPQHF
j_call: TRBJ2-7; v_call: TRBV5-1; cdr3_aa: CASRKGGSGTYEQYF
j_call: TRBJ2-1; v_call: TRBV7-6; cdr3_aa: CASSPSGRAGEQFF
j_call: TRBJ1-2; v_call: TRBV27; cdr3_aa: CASSFRGGYGYTF
j_call: TRBJ2-5; v_call: TRBV18; cdr3_aa: CASSPRTGEETQYF
j_call: TRBJ2-1; v_call: TRBV11-3; cdr3_aa: CASSLAYYNEQFF
j_call: TRBJ2-5; v_call: TRBV30; cdr3_aa: CAWSVAPGLRYQETQYF
j_call: TRBJ1-5; v_call: TRBV19; cdr3_aa: CASTWRTGENQPQHF
j_call: TRBJ2-5; v_call: TRBV29-1; cdr3_aa: CSVAMGGETQYF
j_call: TRBJ1-5; v_call: TRBV15; cdr3_aa: CATSRARAPGNQPQHF
j_call: TRBJ2-1; v_call: TRBV7-2; cdr3_aa: CASSSGLAGANEQFF
j_call: TRBJ1-5; v_call: TRBV19; cdr3_aa: CASSPETGINQPQHF
j_call: TRBJ2-5; v_call: TRBV19; cdr3_aa: CASSSNRFLQETQYF
j_call: TRBJ2-7; v_call: TRBV2; cdr3_aa: CASKKGTSPYEQYF
j_call: TRBJ2-1; v_call: TRBV7-2; cdr3_aa: CASSLAVLAGDSYNEQFF
j_call: TRBJ1-3; v_call: TRBV7-9; cdr3_aa: CASSLGQERGSGNTIYF
j_call: TRBJ2-1; v_call: TRBV5-1; cdr3_aa: CASSLGQTYNEQFF
j_call: TRBJ1-1; v_call: TRBV5-1; cdr3_aa: CASSSTGADTEAFF
j_call: TRBJ1-5; v_call: TRBV5-1; cdr3_aa: CASSAGGQGNQPQHF
j_call: TRBJ2-7; v_call: TRBV5-1; cdr3_aa: CASSSPGLDYEQYF
j_call: TRBJ2-1; v_call: TRBV5-1; cdr3_aa: CASSWTGGISYNEQFF
j_call: TRBJ2-5; v_call: TRBV7-6; cdr3_aa: CASRSDQETQYF
j_call: TRBJ2-6; v_call: TRBV9; cdr3_aa: CASSVYGGLAGGAGANVLTF
j_call: TRBJ1-1; v_call: TRBV6-6; cdr3_aa: CASRQRTGEAFF
j_call: TRBJ2-1; v_call: TRBV11-2; cdr3_aa: CASSQSTSNNEQFF
j_call: TRBJ1-2; v_call: TRBV29-1; cdr3_aa: CSVEDGGDGYTF
j_call: TRBJ2-1; v_call: TRBV29-1; cdr3_aa: CSVAVTSGSYNEQFF
j_call: TRBJ2-7; v_call: TRBV30; cdr3_aa: CAWSGAIHLYEQYF
j_call: TRBJ1-5; v_call: TRBV27; cdr3_aa: CASSLSPLYSNQPQHF
j_call: TRBJ2-1; v_call: TRBV19; cdr3_aa: CASSKDWTGNEQFF